Given below is one TCR beta chain in context. Its specific antigen is unknown. No base quality values were provided; no much bigger clone lies one nucleotide off. TCRbeta CDR3 regions were amplified from genomic DNA using the immunoSEQ Assay, a bias-controlled multiplex PCR. The paper's processing steps were these. The number of nucleated cells in each sample was estimated by amplification of reference gene primers within the assay. To quantify the absolute abundance of each unique TCRbeta CDR3 rearrangement, sequence reads were collapsed and filtered. For each sample, productive Simpson clonality was calculated as the square root of Simpson's diversity index across productive rearrangements. TCRdb provides this immuneACCESS table in a form limited to in-frame rearrangements. Some clones are lacking; in checked studies, under half of them reflect an unresolved V gene, and why the rest are absent is not known. V and J calls plus clone size are reproduced from that table; the DNA served to infer D and trimming. The sample table records 150,000 to 160,000 clones; about four fifths of these occur just once. The ten largest clones capture approximately 30% of the sample.

The record originates from a study of blood T cell repertoires in COVID-19 (dated by TCRdb to about 2020). With regard to the full study: Samples from collaborators originated in the United States, Italy and Spain and spanned both the acute and convalescent phases of COVID-19. HLA class I and class II types, where available, came from metadata supplied by the sample provider rather than from assay-based typing. Nearly every sample came with metadata listing a de-identified subject ID, COVID-19 status, age in years and sex. The repertoires were released in a freely available public database meant as a resource for research on the immune response to SARS-CoV-2. The samples were drawn from two sources: the first 160 participants of the ongoing ImmuneRACE study, and over 950 subjects contributed by 6 global collaborators. Deeply sampled blood TCRbeta repertoires from subjects exposed to, actively infected with, or recovered from COVID-19 were included in the dataset. The material from the prospective study consisted of cDNA or gDNA derived from T cells, B-cell-depleted T cells, or PBMCs.

Each collaborating institution followed its own protocols to collect whole blood in K2EDTA tubes. Collaborator samples were shipped for TCRbeta analysis as frozen whole blood, isolated PBMCs, or DNA extracted from either sample type. The CDR3 runs 13 amino acids, cysteine and phenylalanine included. Here the CDR3 DNA is all that survives: 39 bases in frame from base 1. Between the V and J ends, shortened by 7 bases and 0 bases respectively, the junction contains 4 bases. The germline V gene sets CDR1 to SGHAT and CDR2 to FQNNGV. Paper-wide results and their limitations: The quantity of clinical and demographic metadata differed by source and by participant and was supplied without curation.

This chain is built from TRBV11-2 and TRBJ1-6; no D segment can be confidently identified. This receptor was obtained from a woman in her sixties or seventies with acute or convalescent COVID-19. The sequencing sample was made of peripheral blood. This receptor carries the CDR3 CASKSSYNSPLHF. The base sequence is TGTGCCAGCAAGAGCTCCTATAATTCACCCCTCCACTTT.